The source of this TCR beta chain is a study of T cell responses to AZD1222 COVID-19 vaccine. Points from the study as a whole: Baseline serostatus was positive in only a handful of AZD1222 recipients.

CDR1 SGHAT and CDR2 FQNNGV come from the germline V gene. The V gene end was trimmed by 6 bases and the J gene end by 3 bases; junction bases not matched to a gene: 8. This CDR3 comprises 15 residues. Notes on this clone: Its antigen is unidentified.

The data were produced by immunoSEQ multiplex PCR, yet TCRdb's version contains in-frame clones alone and is incomplete. There are approximately 190,000 clones in the sample; roughly 90% occur only once, and over 0.75% lies in the top ten. This sequence joins TRBV11-2 and TRBJ2-3; 8 positions agree with TRBD2. The sequences come from peripheral blood, collected on day 0 of AZD1222 vaccination. The receptor's source is an adult in good health. CDR3 coding DNA: TGTGCCAGCAGGGCAACTAGCGGCCCAACAGATACGCAGTATTTT. This translates into CASRATSGPTDTQYF.